This TCR beta chain comes out of a study of cytomegalovirus exposure and HLA in healthy donors. Study-wide results and limits: In a later analysis, HLA-C alleles had the fewest associated TCRs, DRB1 alleles the most. Later on, an analysis tied about 17,000 TCR beta sequences to HLA alleles at 0.05 false discovery rate.

These donors counted as nominally healthy when sampled, but unrecorded immune exposures were likely. PCR amplification relied on 60 Vbeta primers (plus 13 Jbeta primers). Libraries were prepared by immunoSEQ multiplex PCR; TCRdb keeps only in-frame clonotypes and omits some of them. The sample includes 90,000 to 120,000 clones, 82% of them seen just once. This clone was observed a few times. Its antigen is not identified. Germline-derived CDR1 and CDR2 are SGHDT and YYEEEE. The CDR3 has 13 amino acids. V was pared by 4 bases and J by 3 bases, with 5 bases between. Sequencing was done on a sample of PBMCs. The rearrangement joins TRBV5-6 to TRBJ1-6, with D unclear. This TCR was recovered from a man aged 25 to 40 in good health and CMV-seropositive. CDR3 nucleotides: TGTGCCAGCAGCGAGTTCTATAATTCACCCCTCCACTTT. It codes for CASSEFYNSPLHF.